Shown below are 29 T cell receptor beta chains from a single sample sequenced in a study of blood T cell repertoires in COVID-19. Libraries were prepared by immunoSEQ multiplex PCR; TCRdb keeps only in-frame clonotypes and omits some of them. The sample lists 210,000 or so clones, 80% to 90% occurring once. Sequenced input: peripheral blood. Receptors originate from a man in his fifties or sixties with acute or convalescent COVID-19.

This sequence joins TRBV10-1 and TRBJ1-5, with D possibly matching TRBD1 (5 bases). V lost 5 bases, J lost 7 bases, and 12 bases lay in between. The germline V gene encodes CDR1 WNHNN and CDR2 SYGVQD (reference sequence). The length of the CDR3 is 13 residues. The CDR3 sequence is CASSSTAGQPQHF. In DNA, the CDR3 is TGCGCCAGCAGTTCCACAGCAGGGCAGCCCCAGCATTTT.

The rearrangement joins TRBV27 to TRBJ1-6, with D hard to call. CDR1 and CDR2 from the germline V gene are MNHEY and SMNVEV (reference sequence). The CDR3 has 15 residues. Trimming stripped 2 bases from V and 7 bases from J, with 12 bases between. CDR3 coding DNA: TGTGCCAGCAGTTTAAAGGCCCCGCGGAATTCACCCCTCCACTTT. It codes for CASSLKAPRNSPLHF.

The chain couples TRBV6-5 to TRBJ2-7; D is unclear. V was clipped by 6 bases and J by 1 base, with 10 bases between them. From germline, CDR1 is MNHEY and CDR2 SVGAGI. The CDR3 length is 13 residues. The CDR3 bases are TGTGCCAGCAGCCAGGCAAGGTCCTACGAGCAGTACTTC. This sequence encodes CASSQARSYEQYF.

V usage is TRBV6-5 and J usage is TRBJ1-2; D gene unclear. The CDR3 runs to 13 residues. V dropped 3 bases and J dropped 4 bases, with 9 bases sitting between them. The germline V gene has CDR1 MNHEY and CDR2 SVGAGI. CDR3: CASSYEIAYGYTF. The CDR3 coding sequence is TGTGCCAGCAGTTATGAGATAGCCTATGGCTACACCTTC.

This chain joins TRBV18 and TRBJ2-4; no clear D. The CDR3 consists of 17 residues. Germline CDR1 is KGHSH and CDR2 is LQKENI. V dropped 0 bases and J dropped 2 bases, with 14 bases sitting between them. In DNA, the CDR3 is TGTGCCAGCTCACCACCATGGGCAGCTTTAACCAAAAACATTCAGTACTTC. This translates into CASSPPWAALTKNIQYF. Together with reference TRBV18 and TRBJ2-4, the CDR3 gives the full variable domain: NAGVMQNPRHLVRRRGQEARLRCSPMKGHSHVYWYRQLPEEGLKFMVYLQKENIIDESGMPKERFSAEFPKEGPSILRIQQVVRGDSAAYFCASSPPWAALTKNIQYFGAGTRLSVL.

Here the CDR3 DNA reads TGTGCCATCAACAGACAGGGTCCGGGCACTGAAGCTTTCTTT. Translating gives CAINRQGPGTEAFF. The chain has TRBV10-3 and TRBJ1-1, with 7 nucleotides matching TRBD1. The germline V gene encodes CDR1 ENHRY and CDR2 SYGVKD. V lost 7 bases, J lost 4 bases, and 9 bases stayed unmatched. This CDR3 comprises 14 residues.

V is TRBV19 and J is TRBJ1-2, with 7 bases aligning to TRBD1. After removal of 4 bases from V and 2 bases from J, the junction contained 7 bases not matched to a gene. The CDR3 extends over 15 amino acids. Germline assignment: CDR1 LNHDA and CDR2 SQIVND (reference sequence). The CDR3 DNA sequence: TGTGCCAGTAGTACCCGGACAGGACCGAACTATGGCTACACCTTC. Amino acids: CASSTRTGPNYGYTF.

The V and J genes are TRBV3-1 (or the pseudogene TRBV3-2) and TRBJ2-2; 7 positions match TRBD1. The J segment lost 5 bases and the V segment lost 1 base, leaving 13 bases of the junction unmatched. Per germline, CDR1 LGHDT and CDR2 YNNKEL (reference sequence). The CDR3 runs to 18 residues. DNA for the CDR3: TGTGCCAGCAGCCAAGGGGACAGTTTAGCGACGGGGACCGGGGAGCTGTTTTTT. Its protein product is CASSQGDSLATGTGELFF.

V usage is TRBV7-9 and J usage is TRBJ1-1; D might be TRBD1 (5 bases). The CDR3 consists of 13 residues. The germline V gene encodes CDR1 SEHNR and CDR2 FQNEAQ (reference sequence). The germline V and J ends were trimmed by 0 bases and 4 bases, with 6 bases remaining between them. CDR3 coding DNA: TGTGCCAGCAGCTTAGCCCAGGGCACTGAAGCTTTCTTT. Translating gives CASSLAQGTEAFF.

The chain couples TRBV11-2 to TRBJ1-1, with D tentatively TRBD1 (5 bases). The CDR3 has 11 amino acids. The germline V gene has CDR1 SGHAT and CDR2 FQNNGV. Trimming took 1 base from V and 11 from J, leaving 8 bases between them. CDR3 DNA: TGTGCCAGCAGCTTAGGCAGGGCGGCTTTCTTT. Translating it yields CASSLGRAAFF. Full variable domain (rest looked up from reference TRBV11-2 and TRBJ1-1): EAGVAQSPRYKIIEKRQSVAFWCNPISGHATLYWYQQILGQGPKLLIQFQNNGVVDDSQLPKDRFSAERLKGVDSTLKIQPAKLEDSAVYLCASSLGRAAFFGQGTRLTVV.

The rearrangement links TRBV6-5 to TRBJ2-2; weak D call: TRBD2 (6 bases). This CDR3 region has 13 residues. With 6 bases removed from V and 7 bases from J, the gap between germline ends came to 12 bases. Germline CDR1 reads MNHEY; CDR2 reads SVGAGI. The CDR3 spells CASRVGGGGELFF. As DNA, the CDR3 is TGTGCCAGCAGGGTCGGGGGTGGCGGGGAGCTGTTTTTT.

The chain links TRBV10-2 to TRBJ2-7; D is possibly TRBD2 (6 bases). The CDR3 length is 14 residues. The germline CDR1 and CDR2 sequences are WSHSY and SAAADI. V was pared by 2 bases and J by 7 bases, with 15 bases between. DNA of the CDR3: TGCGCCAGCAGTGAGCGCCGAGCCGGGGGAGAGCAGTACTTC. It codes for CASSERRAGGEQYF.

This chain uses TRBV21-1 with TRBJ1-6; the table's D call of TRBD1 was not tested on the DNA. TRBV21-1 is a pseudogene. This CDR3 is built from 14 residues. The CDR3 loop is CASSKAREYSPLHF. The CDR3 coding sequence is TGTGCCAGCAGCAAAGCCAGGGAATATTCACCCCTCCACTTT.

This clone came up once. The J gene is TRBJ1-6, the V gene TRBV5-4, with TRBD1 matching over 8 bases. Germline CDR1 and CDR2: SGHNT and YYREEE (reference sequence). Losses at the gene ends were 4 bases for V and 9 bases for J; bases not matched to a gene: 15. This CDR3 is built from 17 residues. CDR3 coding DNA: TGTGCCAGCAGCCCTGTCTCCGGGACAGGATTAACTTCACCCCTCCACTTT. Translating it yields CASSPVSGTGLTSPLHF.

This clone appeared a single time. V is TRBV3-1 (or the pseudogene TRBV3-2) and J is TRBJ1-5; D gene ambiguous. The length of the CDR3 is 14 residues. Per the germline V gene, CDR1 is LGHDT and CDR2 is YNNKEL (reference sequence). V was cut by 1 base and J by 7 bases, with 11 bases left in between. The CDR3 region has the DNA TGTGCCAGCAGCCAAGGTCGATTGAGGCAGCCCCAGCATTTT. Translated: CASSQGRLRQPQHF.

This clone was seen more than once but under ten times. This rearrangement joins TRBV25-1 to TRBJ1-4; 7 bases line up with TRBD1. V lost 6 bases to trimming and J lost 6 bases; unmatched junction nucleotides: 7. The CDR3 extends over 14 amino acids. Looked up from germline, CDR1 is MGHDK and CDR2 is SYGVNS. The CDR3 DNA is TGTGCCAGCAGCCCCGGACAGGCAGATGAAAAACTGTTTTTT. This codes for CASSPGQADEKLFF.

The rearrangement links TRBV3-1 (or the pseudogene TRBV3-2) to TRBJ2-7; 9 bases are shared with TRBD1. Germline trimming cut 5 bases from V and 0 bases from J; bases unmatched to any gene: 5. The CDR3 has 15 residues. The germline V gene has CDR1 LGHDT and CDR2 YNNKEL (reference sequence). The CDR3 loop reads CASSGQGLTSYEQYF. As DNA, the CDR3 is TGTGCCAGCAGCGGACAGGGGTTGACCTCCTACGAGCAGTACTTC.

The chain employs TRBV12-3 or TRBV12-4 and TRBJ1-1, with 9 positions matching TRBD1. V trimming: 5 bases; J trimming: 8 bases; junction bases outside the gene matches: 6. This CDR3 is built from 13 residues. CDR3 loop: CASSLRGTGEAFF. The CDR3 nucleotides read TGTGCCAGCAGTCTCCGCGGGACAGGGGAAGCTTTCTTT.

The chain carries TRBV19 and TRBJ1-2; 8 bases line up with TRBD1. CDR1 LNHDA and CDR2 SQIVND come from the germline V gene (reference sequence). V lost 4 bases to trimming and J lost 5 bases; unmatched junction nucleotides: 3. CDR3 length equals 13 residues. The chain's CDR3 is CASSTTGGYGYTF. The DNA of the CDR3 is TGTGCCAGTAGTACCACAGGGGGTTATGGCTACACCTTC.

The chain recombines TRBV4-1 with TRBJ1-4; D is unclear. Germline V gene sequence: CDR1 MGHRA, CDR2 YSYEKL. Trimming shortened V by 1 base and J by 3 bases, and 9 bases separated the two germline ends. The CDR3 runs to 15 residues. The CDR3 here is CASSQASGPNEKLFF. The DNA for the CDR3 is TGCGCCAGCAGCCAAGCTTCTGGGCCTAATGAAAAACTGTTTTTT.

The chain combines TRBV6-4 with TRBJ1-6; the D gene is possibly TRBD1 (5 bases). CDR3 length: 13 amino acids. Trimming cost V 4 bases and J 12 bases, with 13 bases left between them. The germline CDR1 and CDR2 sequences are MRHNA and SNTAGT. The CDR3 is CASSVSGQGPLHF. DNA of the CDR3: TGTGCCAGCAGTGTGTCAGGGCAGGGACCCCTCCACTTT.

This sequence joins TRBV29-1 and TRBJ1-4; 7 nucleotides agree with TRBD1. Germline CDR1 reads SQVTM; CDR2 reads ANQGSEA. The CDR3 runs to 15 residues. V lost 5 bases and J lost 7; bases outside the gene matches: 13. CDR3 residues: CSVTTAGGWSEKLFF. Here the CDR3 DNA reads TGCAGCGTTACGACCGCAGGGGGATGGAGTGAAAAACTGTTTTTT. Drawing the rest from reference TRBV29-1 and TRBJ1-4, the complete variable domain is SAVISQKPSRDICQRGTSLTIQCQVDSQVTMMFWYRQQPGQSLTLIATANQGSEATYESGFVIDKFPISRPNLTFSTLTVSNMSPEDSSIYLCSVTTAGGWSEKLFFGSGTQLSVL.

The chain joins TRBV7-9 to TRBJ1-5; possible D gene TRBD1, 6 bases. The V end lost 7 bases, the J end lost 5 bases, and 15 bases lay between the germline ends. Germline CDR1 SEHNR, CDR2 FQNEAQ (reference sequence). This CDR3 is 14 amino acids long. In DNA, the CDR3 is TGTGCCAGCACCCATGGTGGGGGCGATCAGCCCCAGCATTTT. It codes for CASTHGGGDQPQHF. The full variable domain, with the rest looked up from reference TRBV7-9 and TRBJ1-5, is DTGVSQNPRHKITKRGQNVTFRCDPISEHNRLYWYRQTLGQGPEFLTYFQNEAQLEKSRLLSDRFSAERPKGSFSTLEIQRTEQGDSAMYLCASTHGGGDQPQHFGDGTRLSIL.

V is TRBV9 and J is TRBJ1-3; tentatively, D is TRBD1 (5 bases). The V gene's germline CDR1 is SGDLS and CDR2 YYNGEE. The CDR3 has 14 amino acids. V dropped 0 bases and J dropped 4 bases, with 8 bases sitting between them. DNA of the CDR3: TGTGCCAGCAGCGTAGGGACATCCGGAAACACCATATATTTT. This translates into CASSVGTSGNTIYF.

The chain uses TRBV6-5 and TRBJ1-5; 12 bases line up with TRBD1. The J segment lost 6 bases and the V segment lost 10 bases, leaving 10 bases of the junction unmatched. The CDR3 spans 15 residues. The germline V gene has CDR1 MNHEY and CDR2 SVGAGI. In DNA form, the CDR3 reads TGTGCCACACAGCCGGGACAGGGGGCATCTCAGCCCCAGCATTTT. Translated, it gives CATQPGQGASQPQHF.

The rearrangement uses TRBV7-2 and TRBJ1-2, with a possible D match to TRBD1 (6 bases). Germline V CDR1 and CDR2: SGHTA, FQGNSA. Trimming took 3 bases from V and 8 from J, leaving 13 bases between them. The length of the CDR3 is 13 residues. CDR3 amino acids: CASSLNHRVGYTF. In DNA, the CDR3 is TGTGCCAGCAGCTTGAATCACAGGGTCGGCTACACCTTC. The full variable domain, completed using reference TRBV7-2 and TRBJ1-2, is GAGVSQSPSNKVTEKGKDVELRCDPISGHTALYWYRQSLGQGLEFLIYFQGNSAPDKSGLPSDRFSAERTGGSVSTLTIQRTQQEDSAVYLCASSLNHRVGYTFGSGTRLTVV.

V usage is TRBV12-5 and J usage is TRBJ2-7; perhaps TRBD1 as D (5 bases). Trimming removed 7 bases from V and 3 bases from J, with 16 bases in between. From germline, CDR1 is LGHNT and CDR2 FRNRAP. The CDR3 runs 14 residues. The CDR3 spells CASATRQSLYEQYF. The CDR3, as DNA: TGTGCTAGTGCTACTCGACAGAGCCTCTACGAGCAGTACTTC.

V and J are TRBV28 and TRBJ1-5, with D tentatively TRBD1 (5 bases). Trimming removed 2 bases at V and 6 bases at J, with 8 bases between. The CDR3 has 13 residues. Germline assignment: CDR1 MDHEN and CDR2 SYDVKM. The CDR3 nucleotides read TGTGCCAGCAGTTTACTCAGGGCTCAGCCCCAGCATTTT. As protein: CASSLLRAQPQHF.

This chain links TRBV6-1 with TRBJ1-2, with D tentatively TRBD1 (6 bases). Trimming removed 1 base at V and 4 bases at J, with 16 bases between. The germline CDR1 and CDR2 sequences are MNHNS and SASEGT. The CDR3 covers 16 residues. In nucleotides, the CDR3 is TGTGCCAGCAGTGAAGGAGGATTACAGGGATCCTATGGCTACACCTTC. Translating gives CASSEGGLQGSYGYTF.